Here is one T cell receptor (beta chain) with its context. Its antigen remains unknown. Indicated treatment: approximately 11-day PBMC culture with coronavirus spike peptide pools or control peptides (ViraFEST assay). CD4+ T-cell collection from the unexposed donor predated the COVID-19 pandemic (2011-2018). ViraFEST stimulated the growth of antigen-specific T cells using peptide pools and subsequently profiled their TCRs by sequencing. These data come from a study of vaccination and CD4 T cells after COVID-19. Sequencing of the DNA from cultured CD4+ T cells was carried out with the Oncomine TCR Beta short-read assay. MiXCR, run by TCRdb on the PCR reads, gives a single entry per CDR3 protein. The sample has under 10,000 distinct CDR3 sequences; more than 35% are singletons. From germline, CDR1 is MNHEY and CDR2 SVGEGT. The V gene end was trimmed by 4 bases and the J gene end by 2 bases; junction bases not matched to a gene: 5. There are 15 residues in the CDR3.

The sample was CD4+ T cells from blood, cultured in vitro. The J gene is TRBJ2-3, the V gene TRBV6-2 or TRBV6-3; 8 bases map to TRBD2. This sequence originates from a human donor in good health. The CDR3, as DNA: TGTGCCAGCAGTTCCCCGGGGGGGCCCACAGATACGCAGTATTTT. It translates to CASSSPGGPTDTQYF.